What follows describes a single TCR beta chain. This receptor's antigen is unknown. Base quality data are lacking; no much larger clone is found one base away. V was cut back by 3 bases and J by 3 bases, leaving a gap of 8 bases between them. From the cysteine through the phenylalanine, the CDR3 covers 13 amino acids. This entry keeps only the CDR3 DNA: 39 bases, framed from base 1. The germline V gene encodes CDR1 MDHEN and CDR2 SYDVKM. This specimen comes from a study of T cell responses to AZD1222 COVID-19 vaccine (dated by TCRdb to 2020 to 2022). Background for the entire study: AZD1222 recipients given second doses at about 4 weeks or at about 12 weeks were pooled, since spike-specific TCR depth and breadth were not found to differ between the two schedules. TCR sequencing covered some 250 trial participants: about 210 given two doses of AZD1222 and 26 given two doses of MenACWY control vaccine. Trial participants were enrolled by age into 18-55, 56-69 and 70-plus year subgroups, with roughly 160, 29 and 62 TCR-sequenced participants respectively. The paper's findings and limits, for the study overall: In the small 56-69-year group, the increase in depth fell short of significance, most likely because of low power. A significant rise in spike-specific TCR breadth and depth was observed after two AZD1222 doses relative to day 0 and relative to MenACWY recipients. Because no day 14 peak-response samples were available, repertoires were characterized only after the peak T cell response. Nearly half of unique spike-specific TCRs reportedly recognized epitopes outside regions mutated in the B.1.351 and B.1.1.7 variants. The vaccine-associated CD4 TCRs covered the entire spike protein, and the dominant responses fell in regions 160-218 and 743-854. Conclusions about previously exposed vaccinees are limited, since just six or seven AZD1222 recipients were seropositive for SARS-CoV-2 at baseline. Participants were mostly white British and included more females than males, and it was suggested by the authors that clonal diversity may have been underestimated.

The time point label, read with the paper, signifies: baseline before first vaccination. The vaccinee samples were drawn from two UK trials, COV001 and COV002, one of which was a single-blind randomized controlled phase 2/3 trial testing AZD1222 (ChAdOx1 nCoV-19) in healthy adults. For TCRbeta chain sequencing, PBMC samples from trial participants were taken at day 0 and at day 28 after the second dose. The CDR3 regions of human TCRbeta chains were subjected to immunosequencing. In the source study's methods: Repertoire TCRs were checked for matches against a reference library of SARS-CoV-2-specific TCRs that had been generated using the MIRA antigen-specificity platform. Breadth was defined as the fraction of unique TCRs that were SARS-CoV-2-associated, and depth was defined as the fraction of total T cells that were SARS-CoV-2-associated. Each spike-specific TCR was assigned to its reactive spike region and to a CD4 or CD8 class using the MIRA data. Log10-transformed breadth and depth values were compared by one-way ANOVA with Sidak's multiple comparisons tests. This is the immuneACCESS table as TCRdb keeps it, with only in-frame sequences that have V and J called. A part of the clones is gone; compared with another copy, unresolved V genes explain less than half, and the rest is unexplained. That table is the source of V, J and clone size, and D and trimming were worked out from the DNA. In all, the sample holds about 62,000 clones, and 76% of those were seen once. The top ten constitute about 14% of the sample.

This sequence uses TRBV28 and TRBJ1-1; no D gene call is confident. Sample: peripheral blood, taken on day 0 of AZD1222 vaccination. The sequence was collected from an adult in good health. The DNA reads as follows: TGTGCCAGCAGTTTTGAGGGAGACACTGAAGCTTTCTTT. Translated, it gives CASSFEGDTEAFF.